This T cell receptor (beta chain) was documented in a study of CD8 T cells in ankylosing spondylitis. MiXCR, applied by TCRdb to the 5' RACE reads, yields one record per CDR3 protein. The table has 150,000 to 200,000 distinct CDR3 sequences, around 20% seen once. Whole-study findings and limits: A CD8+ phenotype characterized the disease-linked clones, which were relatively rare in peripheral blood.

CDR1 is SGHRS, CDR2 YFSETQ, per germline. The CDR3 has 16 amino acids. J gave up 2 bases and V 0 bases, and 7 bases lay outside the gene matches. This clonotype turned up a few times. Antigen unknown. The sample was blood, either unsorted or a sorted T cell fraction (not recorded which). This rearrangement joins TRBV5-1 to TRBJ1-2, with 7 bases matching TRBD1. This TCR came from a male donor with ankylosing spondylitis or in good health (not recorded which). The CDR3 DNA is TGCGCCAGCAGCTTGGGAGGACAGGAAAGCAACTATGGCTACACCTTC. Its translation is CASSLGGQESNYGYTF.